What follows are 25 T cell receptor beta chains derived from one specimen sequenced in a study of blood T cell repertoires in COVID-19. Using immunoSEQ multiplex PCR, the repertoire was profiled, and TCRdb retains in-frame clones only, with some absent. The sample yields about 250,000 clones, over 75% seen once. The sequenced sample was PBMCs or T cells enriched from blood (not recorded which). The receptors were gathered from a man between 35 and 55 years old who had recovered from COVID-19.

The genes are TRBV27 and TRBJ1-4; D remains ambiguous. The germline CDR1 and CDR2 sequences are MNHEY and SMNVEV (reference sequence). V was trimmed by 5 bases and J by 7 bases, leaving 11 bases between them. The CDR3 has 13 residues. This CDR3 reads CASSITVFEKLFF. For the CDR3, the DNA is TGTGCCAGCAGTATCACAGTTTTTGAAAAACTGTTTTTT.

V is TRBV4-3 and J is TRBJ1-4; maybe TRBD1 (6 bases). The V end lost 1 base, the J end lost 10 bases, and 13 bases lay between the germline ends. CDR1 is LGHNA and CDR2 is YSLEER in the germline V gene. The CDR3 consists of 14 residues. CDR3 sequence: CASSQVGRGGKLFF. The CDR3 DNA sequence: TGCGCCAGCAGCCAAGTTGGCAGGGGCGGAAAACTGTTTTTT.

This chain connects TRBV27 to TRBJ2-3; 9 bases agree with TRBD1. Germline CDR1 and CDR2: MNHEY and SMNVEV (reference sequence). The V segment lost 6 bases and the J segment 6 bases; nucleotides outside the gene matches: 10. The CDR3 has 15 amino acids. CDR3 sequence reads: CASRPMTGTGDTQYF. CDR3 DNA: TGTGCCAGCAGACCTATGACCGGGACAGGGGATACGCAGTATTTT.

The chain uses TRBV28 and TRBJ1-1, with D maybe TRBD1 (6 bases). Germline CDR1 is MDHEN and CDR2 is SYDVKM. The CDR3 extends over 15 amino acids. V was clipped by 5 bases and J by 5 bases, with 18 bases between them. The CDR3 sequence is CASSRSKQGRTEAFF. The CDR3 DNA follows: TGTGCCAGCAGTCGCTCAAAACAGGGAAGGACTGAAGCTTTCTTT.

CDR3 protein: CASSPQSGQARRDGYTF. The CDR3 DNA reads TGTGCCAGCTCACCACAGAGTGGACAGGCGCGTCGGGATGGCTACACCTTC. This rearrangement joins TRBV18 to TRBJ1-2, with TRBD1 matching over 7 bases. This CDR3 is 17 amino acids long. Per germline, CDR1 KGHSH and CDR2 LQKENI. V shed 1 base, J shed 6 bases, and the junction held 14 bases outside the gene matches.

This chain links TRBV7-9 with TRBJ1-2; no definite D call. Germline CDR1 SEHNR, CDR2 FQNEAQ (reference sequence). With 5 bases removed from V and 4 bases from J, the gap between germline ends came to 11 bases. The CDR3 is 13 amino acids. In nucleotides, the CDR3 is TGTGCCAGCAGCGACGGAACGGGCTATGGCTACACCTTC. Translating gives CASSDGTGYGYTF.

The genes are TRBV4-3 and TRBJ2-1; no firm D call. There are 13 residues in the CDR3. The V and J ends lost 1 base and 4 bases respectively, with 5 bases between them. CDR1 and CDR2 from the germline V gene are LGHNA and YSLEER. The CDR3 spells CASSQVSYNEQFF. CDR3 sequence (DNA): TGCGCCAGCAGCCAAGTCAGTTACAATGAGCAGTTCTTC.

The chain uses TRBV18 and TRBJ1-1, with a possible D match to TRBD1 (5 bases). Trimming stripped 8 bases from V and 3 bases from J, with 19 bases between. The CDR3 covers 15 residues. Germline assignment: CDR1 KGHSH and CDR2 LQKENI. CDR3 residues: CASAPGGGSYTEAFF. Here the CDR3 DNA reads TGTGCCAGCGCCCCCGGGGGGGGGAGTTACACTGAAGCTTTCTTT.

This clone was recorded only once. This rearrangement joins TRBV5-6 to TRBJ1-2, with D uncertain. Germline CDR1 is SGHDT and CDR2 is YYEEEE. This CDR3 spans 13 amino acids. V shed 2 bases and J shed 13 bases, with 18 bases lying between them. The CDR3 spells CASSFWQVDTSTF. DNA for the CDR3: TGTGCCAGCAGCTTTTGGCAGGTGGATACAAGCACCTTC.

This clone has a single count. The chain carries TRBV10-3 and TRBJ2-7; 7 nucleotides match TRBD1. Germline V gives CDR1 ENHRY, CDR2 SYGVKD. The V gene end was trimmed by 0 bases and the J gene end by 4 bases; junction bases not matched to a gene: 9. The CDR3 spans 16 residues. CDR3 sequence: CAISESSRDRDYEQYF. The CDR3 coding sequence is TGTGCCATCAGTGAGTCTAGTCGTGACAGGGATTACGAGCAGTACTTC.

This clone was recorded only once. The rearrangement links TRBV11-2 to TRBJ1-6; a possible D gene is TRBD1 (5 bases). Per germline, CDR1 SGHAT and CDR2 FQNNGV. Trimming pared 4 bases from V and 2 bases from J, leaving 18 bases between. The CDR3 totals 18 residues. As DNA, the CDR3 is TGTGCCAGCAGCTCTCCGGAGGGGAGGGGAACCTATAATTCACCCCTCCACTTT. Its protein is CASSSPEGRGTYNSPLHF.

The chain has TRBV7-9 and TRBJ2-3; tentative D call: TRBD2 (5 bases). From germline, CDR1 is SEHNR and CDR2 FQNEAQ (reference sequence). The CDR3 sequence is 16 residues long. Trimming removed 1 base at V and 3 bases at J, with 14 bases between. The CDR3 coding sequence is TGTGCCAGCAGCTTAGGAGTCGGGGTATCGACAGATACGCAGTATTTT. Residues: CASSLGVGVSTDTQYF.

The chain joins TRBV5-4 to TRBJ2-3; D is perhaps TRBD1 (6 bases). The CDR3 extends over 14 amino acids. Trimming shortened V by 1 base and J by 2 bases, and 8 bases separated the two germline ends. Germline V gives CDR1 SGHNT, CDR2 YYREEE (reference sequence). In DNA form, the CDR3 reads TGTGCCAGCAGCTTGTGGGGGCCCACAGATACGCAGTATTTT. Translated: CASSLWGPTDTQYF.

The chain recombines TRBV2 with TRBJ1-2; 7 nucleotides match TRBD1. V lost 7 bases and J lost 4; bases outside the gene matches: 6. CDR1 and CDR2 (germline): SNHLY, FYNNEI. CDR3 size: 13 residues. The CDR3, as DNA: TGTGCCAGCAAGTTAGGGGGCATCTATGGCTACACCTTC. Protein: CASKLGGIYGYTF.

The chain links TRBV2 to TRBJ2-7, with TRBD2 matching 11 bases. This CDR3 region has 14 residues. Germline CDR1 reads SNHLY; CDR2 reads FYNNEI. Trimming took 5 bases from V and 4 from J; bases not matched to a gene: 4. In DNA, the CDR3 is TGTGCCAGCAGTACCGGGACTAGCGGTTACGAGCAGTACTTC. This gives the protein CASSTGTSGYEQYF.

V gene TRBV11-2 combines with J gene TRBJ2-7; D might be TRBD1 (5 bases). CDR1 and CDR2 from the germline V gene are SGHAT and FQNNGV. The CDR3 sequence is 11 residues long. Trimming left V 6 bases short and J 4 bases short, with 7 bases between. The chain's CDR3 is CASSRGYEQYF. CDR3 coding DNA: TGTGCCAGCAGTAGGGGTTACGAGCAGTACTTC.

The chain couples TRBV7-2 to TRBJ1-1; D gene uncertain. CDR1 and CDR2 from the germline V gene are SGHTA and FQGNSA. The CDR3 extends over 15 amino acids. V lost 2 bases to trimming and J lost 0 bases, with 10 bases between them. CDR3 sequence: CASSLKSELNTEAFF. Written as DNA, the CDR3 is TGTGCCAGCAGCTTAAAGTCGGAGCTGAACACTGAAGCTTTCTTT.

The rearrangement links TRBV2 to TRBJ1-2; D remains ambiguous. The CDR3 runs 13 residues. Trimming pared 7 bases from V and 0 bases from J, leaving 9 bases between. Germline V gene sequence: CDR1 SNHLY, CDR2 FYNNEI. CDR3: CASTPGANYGYTF. DNA of the CDR3: TGTGCCAGCACCCCGGGAGCTAACTATGGCTACACCTTC. The variable domain in full, completed from reference TRBV2 and TRBJ1-2, reads EPEVTQTPSHQVTQMGQEVILRCVPISNHLYFYWYRQILGQKVEFLVSFYNNEISEKSEIFDDQFSVERPDGSNFTLKIRSTKLEDSAMYFCASTPGANYGYTFGSGTRLTVV.

V usage is TRBV2 and J usage is TRBJ2-5; tentatively, D is TRBD2 (6 bases). V was trimmed by 6 bases and J by 5 bases, leaving 19 bases between them. The CDR3 is made up of 15 amino acids. Germline V lookup: CDR1 SNHLY, CDR2 FYNNEI. The CDR3 sequence: CASRPGTGVGETQYF. The CDR3 coding sequence is TGTGCCAGCAGGCCCGGAACGGGGGTGGGTGAGACCCAGTACTTC.

This chain joins TRBV18 and TRBJ1-1; 10 bases are shared with TRBD1. The CDR3 consists of 16 residues. Germline CDR1 is KGHSH and CDR2 is LQKENI. V was clipped by 3 bases and J by 3 bases; unmatched bases: 7. As DNA, the CDR3 is TGTGCCAGCTCACCCACATTCGGACAGGGGGACACTGAAGCTTTCTTT. Amino acids: CASSPTFGQGDTEAFF.

The chain couples TRBV7-9 to TRBJ1-4; TRBD1 agrees at 8 bases. The CDR3 length is 13 residues. V was pared by 1 base and J by 16 bases, with 8 bases of the junction left unmatched. Germline V gene data show CDR1 as SEHNR and CDR2 as FQNEAQ (reference sequence). The CDR3 here is CASSLEVGRGQFF. Written as DNA, the CDR3 is TGTGCCAGCAGCTTAGAAGTTGGCAGGGGGCAGTTTTTT. Complete variable domain (other parts from reference TRBV7-9 and TRBJ1-4): DTGVSQNPRHKITKRGQNVTFRCDPISEHNRLYWYRQTLGQGPEFLTYFQNEAQLEKSRLLSDRFSAERPKGSFSTLEIQRTEQGDSAMYLCASSLEVGRGQFFGSGTQLSVL.

This rearrangement joins TRBV2 to TRBJ2-1, with TRBD1 matching 8 bases. J lost 7 bases, V lost 6 bases, and 5 bases had no gene match. Germline V gene data show CDR1 as SNHLY and CDR2 as FYNNEI. The length of the CDR3 is 13 residues. CDR3 nucleotides: TGTGCCAGCAGCGGGACAGGAGTTAATGAGCAGTTCTTC. It is translated as CASSGTGVNEQFF.

This chain connects TRBV19 to TRBJ1-5; TRBD1 aligns across 7 bases. J gave up 4 bases and V 5 bases, and 11 bases lay outside the gene matches. Germline lookup yields CDR1 LNHDA and CDR2 SQIVND (reference sequence). The length of the CDR3 is 16 residues. CDR3 amino acids: CASSAFRDRVNQPQHF. CDR3 DNA: TGTGCCAGTAGTGCGTTCCGGGACAGAGTAAATCAGCCCCAGCATTTT.

This chain connects TRBV28 to TRBJ2-3, with TRBD1 identical over 7 bases. The CDR3 spans 13 residues. The ends lost 8 bases at V and 1 base at J; junction bases unmatched: 3. Germline-derived CDR1 and CDR2 are MDHEN and SYDVKM. CDR3 amino acids: CASEGTGTDTQYF. The CDR3 DNA reads TGTGCCAGCGAGGGGACAGGCACAGATACGCAGTATTTT.

The CDR3 nucleotides read TGTGCCAGCAGCTTAGAGGGAGGGGAGACCCAGTACTTC. Translation: CASSLEGGETQYF. This chain uses TRBV11-3 with TRBJ2-5; 7 bases fit TRBD2. V gave up 0 bases and J gave up 5 bases; unmatched junction bases: 0. CDR3 size: 13 residues. Germline assignment: CDR1 SGHNT and CDR2 YENEEA.